The 30 T cell receptor beta chains below come from one sample, sequenced in a study of blood T cell repertoires in COVID-19. The data were produced by immunoSEQ multiplex PCR, yet TCRdb's version contains in-frame clones alone and is incomplete. The repertoire holds approximately 260,000 clones, with around 80% as singletons. Sequenced: PBMCs or T cells enriched from blood (not recorded which). The receptor set was obtained from a man aged 25-40 years with acute COVID-19.

Concerning this clone: The junction departs from the called germline gene at one end, perhaps through a read error. This chain links TRBV5-1 with TRBJ2-3; TRBD2 is a possible D gene (5 bases). Germline V gene data show CDR1 as SGHRS and CDR2 as YFSETQ. The CDR3 runs to 14 residues. The CDR3 DNA follows: TGTGCCAGCGCCTCTGAGCGGAGCACAGATACGCAGTATTTT. This gives the protein CASASERSTDTQYF.

V is TRBV28 and J is TRBJ2-3; 8 bases line up with TRBD1. Trimming at V came to 4 bases and at J to 3 bases, leaving 6 bases not matched to a gene. CDR3 size: 15 residues. Germline V gene sequence: CDR1 MDHEN, CDR2 SYDVKM. The CDR3 sequence is CASSSPGGWTDTQYF. CDR3 nucleotides: TGTGCCAGCAGTTCACCAGGGGGCTGGACAGATACGCAGTATTTT.

J is TRBJ2-1 and V is TRBV30, with a tentative D call TRBD2 (6 bases). Germline loops: CDR1 GTSNPN, CDR2 SVGIG (reference sequence). This CDR3 comprises 15 residues. Trimming removed 0 bases from V and 7 bases from J, with 16 bases in between. The CDR3 DNA reads TGTGCCTGGAGTGTGGGGGGAGAGGGCGGGAATGAGCAGTTCTTC. Protein sequence: CAWSVGGEGGNEQFF.

The V call is TRBV2, the J call TRBJ1-3; no definite D call. CDR3 length: 14 residues. The V end lost 2 bases, the J end lost 2 bases, and 7 bases lay between the germline ends. Germline CDR1 SNHLY, CDR2 FYNNEI. CDR3: CASSEPRAGNTIYF. The DNA for the CDR3 is TGTGCCAGCAGTGAACCCCGTGCTGGAAACACCATATATTTT. Using reference TRBV2 and TRBJ1-3 for the parts outside the CDR3, the full variable domain is EPEVTQTPSHQVTQMGQEVILRCVPISNHLYFYWYRQILGQKVEFLVSFYNNEISEKSEIFDDQFSVERPDGSNFTLKIRSTKLEDSAMYFCASSEPRAGNTIYFGEGSWLTVV.

CDR3 nucleotide sequence: TGTGCCAGTAACTTGGGGGGAGTAGCCAAAAACATTCAGTACTTC. Residues: CASNLGGVAKNIQYF. This chain links TRBV19 with TRBJ2-4; D may be TRBD2 (6 bases). The CDR3 is made up of 15 amino acids. Trimming removed 7 bases at V and 0 bases at J, with 13 bases between. CDR1 and CDR2 from the germline V gene are LNHDA and SQIVND (reference sequence).

The chain uses TRBV5-1 and TRBJ1-3; the D is unclear. The CDR3 extends over 16 amino acids. Per the germline V gene, CDR1 is SGHRS and CDR2 is YFSETQ. Trimming removed 0 bases at V and 0 bases at J, with 10 bases between. Here the CDR3 DNA reads TGCGCCAGCAGCTTGGAGGGCGGGTACTCTGGAAACACCATATATTTT. Protein product: CASSLEGGYSGNTIYF.

This chain links TRBV4-1 with TRBJ1-2; the D gene is possibly TRBD1 (5 bases). Germline CDR1 MGHRA, CDR2 YSYEKL. The CDR3 extends over 14 amino acids. V was pared by 1 base and J by 4 bases, with 10 bases between. This chain's CDR3 is CASSQVNQGYGYTF. In nucleotides, the CDR3 is TGCGCCAGCAGCCAAGTAAACCAGGGCTATGGCTACACCTTC.

This sequence joins TRBV11-2 and TRBJ1-4; D is unresolved. The CDR3 runs to 14 residues. V shed 7 bases and J shed 8 bases, with 17 bases lying between them. Germline CDR1 reads SGHAT; CDR2 reads FQNNGV. The CDR3 DNA reads as TGTGCCAGCACCCCAGCGGGGTTGCGGGAAAAACTGTTTTTT. The encoded protein is CASTPAGLREKLFF. Full variable domain (remainder filled in from reference TRBV11-2 and TRBJ1-4): EAGVAQSPRYKIIEKRQSVAFWCNPISGHATLYWYQQILGQGPKLLIQFQNNGVVDDSQLPKDRFSAERLKGVDSTLKIQPAKLEDSAVYLCASTPAGLREKLFFGSGTQLSVL.

The chain uses TRBV11-3 and TRBJ2-6, with 8 nucleotides matching TRBD1. This CDR3 has 19 residues. With V trimmed by 3 bases and J by 4 bases, 14 bases remained unmatched. Germline V CDR1 and CDR2: SGHNT, YENEEA. CDR3 sequence reads: CASSFTLDQGAWGANVLTF. CDR3 nucleotide sequence: TGTGCCAGCAGCTTTACTTTAGACCAGGGGGCGTGGGGGGCCAACGTCCTGACTTTC.

The chain links TRBV29-1 to TRBJ2-3; D is undetermined. The CDR3 is 13 residues long. The V gene lost 4 bases and the J gene lost 2 bases, with 10 bases spanning the gap. Per germline, CDR1 SQVTM and CDR2 ANQGSEA. The CDR3, as DNA: TGCAGCGTTGCCTCGCGTTACACAGATACGCAGTATTTT. The encoded protein is CSVASRYTDTQYF.

The chain has TRBV9 and TRBJ2-1; 9 nucleotides agree with TRBD2. The CDR3 sequence is 16 residues long. Germline trimming cut 4 bases from V and 1 base from J; bases unmatched to any gene: 6. Germline assignment: CDR1 SGDLS and CDR2 YYNGEE. In DNA form, the CDR3 reads TGTGCCAGCAGCTTTGGACTAGCGCAATCCTACAATGAGCAGTTCTTC. This sequence encodes CASSFGLAQSYNEQFF.

This chain uses TRBV5-1 with TRBJ2-5; 7 bases map to TRBD1. V dropped 4 bases and J dropped 5; count of bases not matched to a gene: 5. Germline lookup yields CDR1 SGHRS and CDR2 YFSETQ. The CDR3 is 13 residues long. CDR3 DNA sequence: TGCGCCAGCAGCGTAGACAGGGTGGAGACCCAGTACTTC. Translation: CASSVDRVETQYF. Full variable domain (missing parts from reference TRBV5-1 and TRBJ2-5): KAGVTQTPRYLIKTRGQQVTLSCSPISGHRSVSWYQQTPGQGLQFLFEYFSETQRNKGNFPGRFSGRQFSNSRSEMNVSTLELGDSALYLCASSVDRVETQYFGPGTRLLVL.

The chain carries TRBV5-1 and TRBJ1-6, with a weak D call TRBD1 (6 bases). V dropped 7 bases and J dropped 9 bases, with 23 bases sitting between them. This CDR3 spans 16 amino acids. Germline loops: CDR1 SGHRS, CDR2 YFSETQ. In DNA, the CDR3 is TGCGCCAGCCGCGCCACCGCAGGGGTTGGGGGTTCACCCCTCCACTTT. Its protein is CASRATAGVGGSPLHF.

The V call is TRBV11-3, the J call TRBJ2-5; no reliable D call. The germline gives CDR1 SGHNT, CDR2 YENEEA. With 3 bases removed from V and 1 base from J, the gap between germline ends came to 12 bases. The length of the CDR3 is 15 residues. CDR3 region: CASSLDGGPQETQYF. CDR3 DNA: TGTGCCAGCAGCTTGGATGGTGGGCCCCAAGAGACCCAGTACTTC.

The rearrangement links TRBV27 to TRBJ1-6, with D uncertain. The CDR3 has 14 residues. Per the germline V gene, CDR1 is MNHEY and CDR2 is SMNVEV (reference sequence). Trimming removed 6 bases at V and 7 bases at J, with 13 bases between. CDR3 amino acids: CASRKSNTNSPLHF. The CDR3 DNA sequence: TGTGCCAGCAGGAAGTCCAATACAAATTCACCCCTCCACTTT.

With regard to this clone: A junction end diverges from the germline sequence, so it may reflect a read error. The V and J genes are TRBV5-1 and TRBJ1-6; D is undetermined. The CDR3 spans 13 residues. Germline CDR1 SGHRS, CDR2 YFSETQ. CDR3 nucleotides: TGTGCCAGCAGCTTGGAGACTTATTCACCCCTCCACTTT. Amino acids: CASSLETYSPLHF.

V is TRBV6-5 and J is TRBJ2-1; tentatively, D is TRBD1 (5 bases). The germline gives CDR1 MNHEY, CDR2 SVGAGI. Trimming pared 6 bases from V and 7 bases from J, leaving 19 bases between. The CDR3 loop spans 15 amino acids. The CDR3 reads CASRIQGPTVNEQFF. CDR3 nucleotides: TGTGCCAGCAGAATCCAGGGCCCCACGGTGAATGAGCAGTTCTTC.

The rearrangement joins TRBV10-3 to TRBJ1-1; D is unclear. CDR3 size: 13 residues. V was pared by 2 bases and J by 2 bases, with 6 bases between. CDR1 and CDR2 (germline): ENHRY, SYGVKD. The CDR3 DNA reads TGTGCCATCAGTGAGAGACATAACACTGAAGCTTTCTTT. Translated, it gives CAISERHNTEAFF.

V gene TRBV6-1 combines with J gene TRBJ1-2; the match to TRBD1 covers 9 bases. The CDR3 is 14 amino acids. Trimming took 2 bases from V and 6 from J; bases not matched to a gene: 4. Germline V gives CDR1 MNHNS, CDR2 SASEGT. CDR3 in amino acids: CASSENRGRDGYTF. As DNA, the CDR3 is TGTGCCAGCAGTGAAAACAGGGGGCGAGATGGCTACACCTTC.

This rearrangement joins TRBV5-4 to TRBJ2-3; 7 bases align to TRBD2. The V and J ends lost 5 bases and 5 bases, in that order; junction bases with no gene match: 11. Germline assignment: CDR1 SGHNT and CDR2 YYREEE (reference sequence). The CDR3 has 15 residues. This CDR3 reads CASSFGGTGIDTQYF. The CDR3 DNA is TGTGCCAGCAGTTTCGGGGGGACCGGGATAGATACGCAGTATTTT.

The chain recombines TRBV2 with TRBJ1-2; D is ambiguous. Deletions cut 6 bases from V and 8 bases from J, with 13 bases between. CDR3 size: 12 residues. Germline V gene data show CDR1 as SNHLY and CDR2 as FYNNEI. The CDR3 region has the DNA TGTGCCAGCAGCGAGATCCTATGGGGCTACACCTTC. Translated: CASSEILWGYTF. Full variable domain (missing parts from reference TRBV2 and TRBJ1-2): EPEVTQTPSHQVTQMGQEVILRCVPISNHLYFYWYRQILGQKVEFLVSFYNNEISEKSEIFDDQFSVERPDGSNFTLKIRSTKLEDSAMYFCASSEILWGYTFGSGTRLTVV.

V is TRBV24-1 and J is TRBJ2-1; TRBD2 aligns across 7 bases. Germline V gene sequence: CDR1 KGHDR, CDR2 SFDVKD. The CDR3 runs 16 residues. The J segment lost 2 bases and the V segment lost 0 bases, leaving 3 bases of the junction unmatched. DNA for the CDR3: TGTGCCACCAGTGATTTGCCTAGCGGTCCCTACAATGAGCAGTTCTTC. The encoded protein is CATSDLPSGPYNEQFF.

This clone was observed a few times. V is TRBV7-9 and J is TRBJ1-6; D unresolved. This CDR3 is built from 12 residues. Germline lookup yields CDR1 SEHNR and CDR2 FQNEAQ (reference sequence). Deletions cut 3 bases from V and 8 bases from J, with 5 bases between. DNA of the CDR3: TGTGCCAGCAGCTTGGCTGATTCACCCCTCCACTTT. Encoded protein: CASSLADSPLHF. The variable domain in full, with the rest retrieved from reference TRBV7-9 and TRBJ1-6, is DTGVSQNPRHKITKRGQNVTFRCDPISEHNRLYWYRQTLGQGPEFLTYFQNEAQLEKSRLLSDRFSAERPKGSFSTLEIQRTEQGDSAMYLCASSLADSPLHFGNGTRLTVT.

The chain carries TRBV18 and TRBJ2-7, with D tentatively TRBD1 (5 bases). There are 16 residues in the CDR3. Germline values: CDR1 KGHSH, CDR2 LQKENI. V lost 3 bases to trimming and J lost 2 bases, with 17 bases between them. In nucleotides, the CDR3 is TGTGCCAGCTCACCTCTGGCCGTTGGGGCACCCTACGAGCAGTACGTC. It is translated as CASSPLAVGAPYEQYV.

The chain joins TRBV5-5 to TRBJ2-3, with a possible D match to TRBD2 (5 bases). V lost 0 bases and J lost 2, with 7 bases in between. The CDR3 sequence is 14 residues long. Germline CDR1 reads SGHKS; CDR2 reads YYEKEE (reference sequence). CDR3 nucleotide sequence: TGTGCCAGCAGCTTGGGGACTTCCACAGATACGCAGTATTTT. Translating gives CASSLGTSTDTQYF.

The V gene is TRBV9, the J gene TRBJ1-1; tentatively, D is TRBD1 (5 bases). The V end lost 0 bases, the J end lost 5 bases, and 11 bases lay between the germline ends. This CDR3 has 14 amino acids. Germline values: CDR1 SGDLS, CDR2 YYNGEE. The CDR3: CASSVGGGWTEAFF. In DNA form, the CDR3 reads TGTGCCAGCAGCGTAGGCGGGGGATGGACTGAAGCTTTCTTT.

This chain joins TRBV18 and TRBJ2-2; D perhaps matches TRBD1 (5 bases). V lost 3 bases and J 3 bases, leaving 14 bases between the germline ends. Germline loops: CDR1 KGHSH, CDR2 LQKENI. The CDR3 spans 16 residues. The CDR3 reads CASSPLTPTDTGELFF. In DNA, the CDR3 is TGTGCCAGCTCACCTTTGACCCCGACAGACACCGGGGAGCTGTTTTTT.

This sequence joins TRBV4-1 and TRBJ1-5, with 7 positions matching TRBD1. CDR1 and CDR2 from the germline V gene are MGHRA and YSYEKL. This CDR3 comprises 15 residues. The ends lost 2 bases at V and 4 bases at J; junction bases unmatched: 5. The CDR3: CASSQTGRGNQPQHF. The DNA of the CDR3 is TGCGCCAGCAGCCAAACCGGCAGGGGGAATCAGCCCCAGCATTTT.

The V call is TRBV4-1, the J call TRBJ1-5, with 8 bases aligning to TRBD1. Germline CDR1 and CDR2: MGHRA and YSYEKL. The CDR3 contains 17 residues. V trimming: 1 base; J trimming: 2 bases; junction bases outside the gene matches: 7. CDR3 DNA: TGCGCCAGCAGCCAAGTCAGGGGGCGCGAGGGCAATCAGCCCCAGCATTTT. It translates to CASSQVRGREGNQPQHF.

This chain connects TRBV5-6 to TRBJ1-2, with D possibly being TRBD1 (5 bases). The germline gives CDR1 SGHDT, CDR2 YYEEEE. The CDR3 extends over 14 amino acids. Trimming left V 1 base short and J 8 bases short, with 15 bases between. The CDR3 loop is CASSLMDIWHGYTF. The DNA for the CDR3 is TGTGCCAGCAGCTTGATGGACATATGGCACGGCTACACCTTC.